One and the same sample provided the 19 T cell receptor beta chains below, sequenced in a study of OX40 agonist ivuxolimab in advanced cancers. The data were produced by immunoSEQ multiplex PCR, yet TCRdb's version contains in-frame clones alone and is incomplete. Here the sample spans about 58,000 clones, roughly 83% being singletons. The sequences come from CD4+ or CD8+ T cells sorted from blood, collected in a trial of the OX40 agonist ivuxolimab. These receptors originate from an adult with an advanced solid tumor such as melanoma, head and neck, liver or kidney cancer.

The rearrangement uses TRBV2 and TRBJ2-3; the match to TRBD2 covers 10 bases. Per the germline V gene, CDR1 is SNHLY and CDR2 is FYNNEI. With 7 bases clipped from V and 1 base from J, the junction kept 5 bases outside the gene matches. The CDR3 sequence is 15 residues long. CDR3 residues: CASKASGSGTDTQYF. The CDR3 DNA follows: TGTGCCAGCAAGGCTAGCGGGAGTGGCACAGATACGCAGTATTTT.

The rearrangement joins TRBV6-5 to TRBJ1-2; 10 bases line up with TRBD1. Trimming took 6 bases from V and 6 from J; bases not matched to a gene: 7. The CDR3 has 14 amino acids. Germline CDR1 reads MNHEY; CDR2 reads SVGAGI. CDR3 sequence reads: CASRGGQGENGYTF. The CDR3, as DNA: TGTGCCAGCAGGGGAGGACAGGGGGAAAATGGCTACACCTTC.

The chain uses TRBV7-6 and TRBJ2-7; unclear D gene. From germline, CDR1 is SGHVS and CDR2 FNYEAQ. CDR3 length: 12 amino acids. V dropped 5 bases and J dropped 2 bases, with 7 bases sitting between them. CDR3 sequence: CASSLTPYEQYF. CDR3 nucleotides: TGTGCCAGCAGCCTGACACCCTACGAGCAGTACTTC.

The chain joins TRBV10-3 to TRBJ1-2; D might be TRBD1 (6 bases). Looked up from germline, CDR1 is ENHRY and CDR2 is SYGVKD. CDR3 length: 12 residues. Trimming took 4 bases from V and 6 from J, leaving 9 bases between them. The CDR3 is CAISVNRDGYTF. The DNA for the CDR3 is TGTGCCATCAGTGTCAACAGGGATGGCTACACCTTC.

This chain links TRBV5-1 with TRBJ2-5; D ambiguous. The J call may be incorrect, as the DNA end agrees better with TRBJ2-7. CDR3 size: 13 residues. CDR1 and CDR2 (germline): SGHRS, YFSETQ. The CDR3 nucleotides read TGCGCCAGCAGCTCCGATGGATCCTACGAGCAGTACTTC. This gives the protein CASSSDGSYEQYF.

The V and J genes are TRBV5-1 and TRBJ2-7; 8 bases align to TRBD1. V gave up 3 bases and J gave up 3 bases; unmatched junction bases: 8. Germline V CDR1 and CDR2: SGHRS, YFSETQ. The CDR3 has 15 residues. The CDR3 DNA sequence: TGCGCCAGCAGCTCGCAACGGACAGGGCACTACGAGCAGTACTTC. This gives the protein CASSSQRTGHYEQYF. The variable domain in full, completed from reference TRBV5-1 and TRBJ2-7, reads KAGVTQTPRYLIKTRGQQVTLSCSPISGHRSVSWYQQTPGQGLQFLFEYFSETQRNKGNFPGRFSGRQFSNSRSEMNVSTLELGDSALYLCASSSQRTGHYEQYFGPGTRLTVT.

The V gene is TRBV14, the J gene TRBJ2-3; no definite D call. V shed 4 bases and J shed 7 bases, with 9 bases lying between them. The germline V gene encodes CDR1 SGHDN and CDR2 FVKESK. This CDR3 contains 12 residues. This chain's CDR3 is CASSLQRNTQYF. CDR3 DNA: TGTGCCAGCAGCCTTCAACGCAATACGCAGTATTTT.

This clone was seen only a few times. V and J are TRBV30 and TRBJ2-7; D call uncertain. Germline values: CDR1 GTSNPN, CDR2 SVGIG (reference sequence). The V end lost 4 bases, the J end lost 0 bases, and 13 bases lay between the germline ends. The CDR3 is 14 residues long. CDR3 sequence reads: CAWKLKVTSYEQYF. CDR3 nucleotides: TGTGCCTGGAAATTGAAAGTGACCTCCTACGAGCAGTACTTC.

The V gene is TRBV4-1, the J gene TRBJ2-4; D unresolved. This CDR3 has 16 residues. The V and J ends lost 1 base and 7 bases respectively, with 17 bases between them. Germline V CDR1 and CDR2: MGHRA, YSYEKL. The CDR3 bases are TGCGCCAGCAGCCAAGGGTCCTGGAGCATCGGGAACATTCAGTACTTC. This translates into CASSQGSWSIGNIQYF.

The V and J genes are TRBV5-1 and TRBJ2-1, with D unresolved. V gave up 4 bases and J gave up 5 bases, with 13 bases separating them. Germline loops: CDR1 SGHRS, CDR2 YFSETQ. This CDR3 contains 14 residues. This CDR3 is CASSPELIDNEQFF. DNA of the CDR3: TGCGCCAGCAGCCCGGAGCTTATTGACAATGAGCAGTTCTTC.

The chain joins TRBV18 to TRBJ2-4, with 8 bases identical to TRBD1. The length of the CDR3 is 14 residues. Germline lookup yields CDR1 KGHSH and CDR2 LQKENI. With 2 bases clipped from V and 8 bases from J, the junction kept 5 bases outside the gene matches. Here the CDR3 reads CASSPVTGDDIQYF. In DNA, the CDR3 is TGTGCCAGCTCACCAGTGACAGGGGATGACATTCAGTACTTC.

The V and J genes are TRBV6-1 and TRBJ1-4; a possible D gene is TRBD1 (6 bases). V was cut by 6 bases and J by 6 bases, with 14 bases left in between. The CDR3 has 14 amino acids. Germline V gives CDR1 MNHNS, CDR2 SASEGT. The CDR3 here is CASRGRGEDEKLFF. The DNA for the CDR3 is TGTGCCAGCAGAGGGAGGGGGGAGGATGAAAAACTGTTTTTT.

This clone was picked up a small number of times. This chain connects TRBV6-5 to TRBJ1-5, with D perhaps matching TRBD1 (6 bases). From germline, CDR1 is MNHEY and CDR2 SVGAGI. The CDR3 is made up of 13 amino acids. Trimming took off 5 bases at V and 9 bases at J, with 14 bases between the two ends. The CDR3 loop is CASSPTGRTPQHF. The CDR3 DNA reads TGTGCCAGCAGTCCCACAGGGAGGACGCCCCAGCATTTT.

CDR3 region: CASSVGGRTGGEKLFF. The DNA of the CDR3 is TGTGCCAGCAGCGTAGGTGGGAGGACAGGAGGGGAAAAACTGTTTTTT. V usage is TRBV9 and J usage is TRBJ1-4; 7 bases are a match to TRBD1. V lost 0 bases, J lost 8 bases, and 10 bases stayed unmatched. Germline V CDR1 and CDR2: SGDLS, YYNGEE. The CDR3 sequence is 16 residues long.

V usage is TRBV6-1 and J usage is TRBJ1-2; D not certain. Deletions cut 2 bases from V and 5 bases from J, with 0 bases between. The CDR3 contains 10 residues. Germline V gene lookup returns CDR1 MNHNS and CDR2 SASEGT. The CDR3 protein is CASSEYGYTF. CDR3 nucleotides: TGTGCCAGCAGTGAATATGGCTACACCTTC.

The V gene is TRBV12-2, the J gene TRBJ1-5. TRBV12-2 is listed as a pseudogene. This CDR3 comprises 15 residues. CDR3 residues: CASRLVGGGYQPQHF. CDR3 nucleotide sequence: TGTGCAAGTCGCTTAGTTGGTGGGGGTTATCAGCCCCAGCATTTT.

The chain recombines TRBV4-2 with TRBJ2-3; 9 nucleotides align to TRBD2. The V segment lost 3 bases and the J segment 2 bases; nucleotides outside the gene matches: 3. The CDR3 consists of 15 residues. Germline V gene sequence: CDR1 LGHNA, CDR2 YNFKEQ. CDR3 nucleotides: TGTGCCAGCAGCCAGACTAGCGGATTCACAGATACGCAGTATTTT. This translates into CASSQTSGFTDTQYF.

This rearrangement joins TRBV2 to TRBJ2-7, with D perhaps matching TRBD2 (5 bases). Germline V gives CDR1 SNHLY, CDR2 FYNNEI. CDR3 length equals 16 residues. The V end was cut by 1 base, the J end by 6 bases, with 19 bases between. CDR3 amino acids: CASSEELGLIVGEQYF. In nucleotides, the CDR3 is TGTGCCAGCAGTGAAGAACTAGGGCTAATTGTTGGCGAGCAGTACTTC.

The J gene is TRBJ1-6, the V gene TRBV2; 7 nucleotides agree with TRBD1. This CDR3 spans 15 amino acids. Looked up from germline, CDR1 is SNHLY and CDR2 is FYNNEI. The ends lost 5 bases at V and 5 bases at J; junction bases unmatched: 6. The CDR3 loop is CASSPQGNDNSPLHF. The CDR3 DNA reads TGTGCCAGCAGTCCACAGGGGAACGATAATTCACCCCTCCACTTT.